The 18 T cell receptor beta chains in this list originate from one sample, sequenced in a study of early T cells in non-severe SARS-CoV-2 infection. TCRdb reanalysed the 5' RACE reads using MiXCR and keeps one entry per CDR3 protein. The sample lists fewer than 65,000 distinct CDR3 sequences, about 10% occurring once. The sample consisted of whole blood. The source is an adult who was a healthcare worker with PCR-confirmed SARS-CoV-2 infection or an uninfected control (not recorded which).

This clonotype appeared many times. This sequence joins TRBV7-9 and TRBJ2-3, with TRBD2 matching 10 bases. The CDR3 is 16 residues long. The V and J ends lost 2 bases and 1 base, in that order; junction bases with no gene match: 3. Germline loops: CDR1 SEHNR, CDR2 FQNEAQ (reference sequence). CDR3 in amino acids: CASSLLAGDRTDTQYF. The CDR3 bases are TGTGCCAGCAGCTTACTAGCGGGGGATCGCACAGATACGCAGTATTTT.

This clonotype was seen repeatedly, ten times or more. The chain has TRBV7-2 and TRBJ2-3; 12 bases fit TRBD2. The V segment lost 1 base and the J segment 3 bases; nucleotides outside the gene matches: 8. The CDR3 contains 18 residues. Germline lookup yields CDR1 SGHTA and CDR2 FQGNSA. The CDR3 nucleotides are TGTGCCAGCAGCTTAGTACGTCTAGCGGGAGGGAGGACAGATACGCAGTATTTT. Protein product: CASSLVRLAGGRTDTQYF.

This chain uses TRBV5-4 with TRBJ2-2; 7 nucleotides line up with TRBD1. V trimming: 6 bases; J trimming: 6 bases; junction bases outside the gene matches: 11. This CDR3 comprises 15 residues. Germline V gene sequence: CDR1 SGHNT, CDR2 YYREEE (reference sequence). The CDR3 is CASNKRQGPAGELFF. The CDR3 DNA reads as TGTGCCAGCAACAAGAGACAGGGACCGGCCGGGGAGCTGTTTTTT. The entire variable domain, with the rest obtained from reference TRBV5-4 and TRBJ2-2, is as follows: ETGVTQSPTHLIKTRGQQVTLRCSSQSGHNTVSWYQQALGQGPQFIFQYYREEENGRGNFPPRFSGLQFPNYSSELNVNALELDDSALYLCASNKRQGPAGELFFGEGSRLTVL.

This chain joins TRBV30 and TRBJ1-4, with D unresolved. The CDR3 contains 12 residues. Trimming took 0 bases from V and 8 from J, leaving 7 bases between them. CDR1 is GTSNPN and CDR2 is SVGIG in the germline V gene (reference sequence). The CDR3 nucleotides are TGTGCCTGGAGTGTACTCCGGGAAAAACTGTTTTTT. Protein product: CAWSVLREKLFF.

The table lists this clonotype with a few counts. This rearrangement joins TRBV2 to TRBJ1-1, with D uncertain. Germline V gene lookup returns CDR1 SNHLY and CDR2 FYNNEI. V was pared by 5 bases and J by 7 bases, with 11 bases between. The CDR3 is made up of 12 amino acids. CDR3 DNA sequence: TGTGCCAGCAGTTTCGGGGAGAGTGAAGCTTTCTTT. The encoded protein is CASSFGESEAFF.

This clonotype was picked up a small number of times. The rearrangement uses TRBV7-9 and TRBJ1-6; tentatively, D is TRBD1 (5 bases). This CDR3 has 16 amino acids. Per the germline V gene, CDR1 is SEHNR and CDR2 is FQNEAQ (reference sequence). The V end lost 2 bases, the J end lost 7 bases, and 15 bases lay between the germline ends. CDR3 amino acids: CASSLPAEGINSPLHF. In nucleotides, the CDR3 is TGTGCCAGCAGCTTACCTGCAGAGGGGATAAATTCACCCCTCCACTTT.

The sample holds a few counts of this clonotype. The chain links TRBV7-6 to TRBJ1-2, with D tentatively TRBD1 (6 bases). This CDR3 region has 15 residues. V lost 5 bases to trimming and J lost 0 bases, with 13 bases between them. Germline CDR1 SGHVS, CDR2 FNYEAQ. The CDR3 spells CASSPGTWTNYGYTF. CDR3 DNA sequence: TGTGCCAGCAGCCCGGGGACATGGACTAACTATGGCTACACCTTC.

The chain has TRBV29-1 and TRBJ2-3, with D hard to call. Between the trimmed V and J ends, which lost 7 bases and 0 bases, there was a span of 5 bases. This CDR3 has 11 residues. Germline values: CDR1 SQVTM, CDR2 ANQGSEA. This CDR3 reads CSATSTDTQYF. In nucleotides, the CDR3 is TGCAGCGCCACTAGCACAGATACGCAGTATTTT.

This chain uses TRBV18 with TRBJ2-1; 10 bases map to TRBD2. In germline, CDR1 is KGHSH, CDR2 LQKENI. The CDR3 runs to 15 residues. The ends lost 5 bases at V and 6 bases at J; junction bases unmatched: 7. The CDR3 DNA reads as TGTGCCAGCTCATCCGGCCTAGCGGGGGCCAATGAGCAGTTCTTC. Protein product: CASSSGLAGANEQFF. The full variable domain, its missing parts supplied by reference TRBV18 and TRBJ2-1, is NAGVMQNPRHLVRRRGQEARLRCSPMKGHSHVYWYRQLPEEGLKFMVYLQKENIIDESGMPKERFSAEFPKEGPSILRIQQVVRGDSAAYFCASSSGLAGANEQFFGPGTRLTVL.

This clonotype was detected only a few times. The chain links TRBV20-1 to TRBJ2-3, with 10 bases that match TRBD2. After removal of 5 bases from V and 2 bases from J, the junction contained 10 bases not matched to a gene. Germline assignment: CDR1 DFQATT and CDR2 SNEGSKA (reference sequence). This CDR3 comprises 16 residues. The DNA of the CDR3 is TGCAGTGCTGGTAGGGCTAGCGGGGGTAACACAGATACGCAGTATTTT. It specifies CSAGRASGGNTDTQYF.

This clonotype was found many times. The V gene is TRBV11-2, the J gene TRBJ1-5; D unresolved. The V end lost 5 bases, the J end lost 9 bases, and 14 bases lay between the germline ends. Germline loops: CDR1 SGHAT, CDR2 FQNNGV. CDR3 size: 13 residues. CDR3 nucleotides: TGTGCCAGCAGCCAAGACGCCATCCGGCCCCAGCATTTT. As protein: CASSQDAIRPQHF.

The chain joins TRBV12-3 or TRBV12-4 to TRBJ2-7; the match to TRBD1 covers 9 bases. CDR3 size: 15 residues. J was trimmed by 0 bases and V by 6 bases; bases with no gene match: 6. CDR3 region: CASSQTGGLSYEQYF. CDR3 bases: TGTGCCAGCAGCCAGACAGGGGGACTCTCCTACGAGCAGTACTTC.

The DNA of the CDR3 is TGTGCCAGCAGTTTAAACCTCCTCCTTCAAGCCACAGATACGCAGTATTTT. Protein: CASSLNLLLQATDTQYF. This chain joins TRBV28 and TRBJ2-3; unclear D gene. Germline V gene data show CDR1 as MDHEN and CDR2 as SYDVKM. Trimming shortened V by 2 bases and J by 2 bases, and 17 bases separated the two germline ends. The CDR3 runs 17 residues.

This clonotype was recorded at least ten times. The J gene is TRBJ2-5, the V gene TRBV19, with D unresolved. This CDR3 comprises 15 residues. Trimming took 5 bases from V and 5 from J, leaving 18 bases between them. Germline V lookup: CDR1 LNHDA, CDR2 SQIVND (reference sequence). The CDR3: CASSLTNALLETQYF. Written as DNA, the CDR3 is TGTGCCAGTAGTTTGACCAACGCCCTCCTGGAGACCCAGTACTTC.

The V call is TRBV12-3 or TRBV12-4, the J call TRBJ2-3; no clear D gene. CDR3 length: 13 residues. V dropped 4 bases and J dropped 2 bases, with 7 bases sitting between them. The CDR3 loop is CASSSTDTDTQYF. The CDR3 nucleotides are TGTGCCAGCAGTTCCACCGACACAGATACGCAGTATTTT.

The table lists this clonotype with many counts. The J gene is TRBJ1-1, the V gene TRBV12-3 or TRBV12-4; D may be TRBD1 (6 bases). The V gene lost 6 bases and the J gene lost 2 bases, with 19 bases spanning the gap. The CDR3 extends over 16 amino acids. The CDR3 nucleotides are TGTGCCAGCAGCTCTCCTGGGACACTCAGAAACACTGAAGCTTTCTTT. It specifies CASSSPGTLRNTEAFF.

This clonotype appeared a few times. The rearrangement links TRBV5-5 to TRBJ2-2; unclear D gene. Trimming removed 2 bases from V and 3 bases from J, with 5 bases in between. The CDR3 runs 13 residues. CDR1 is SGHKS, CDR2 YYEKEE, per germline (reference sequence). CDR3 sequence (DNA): TGTGCCAGCAGCTTTCAGGACACCGGGGAGCTGTTTTTT. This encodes CASSFQDTGELFF. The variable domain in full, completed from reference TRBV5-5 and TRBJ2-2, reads DAGVTQSPTHLIKTRGQQVTLRCSPISGHKSVSWYQQVLGQGPQFIFQYYEKEERGRGNFPDRFSARQFPNYSSELNVNALLLGDSALYLCASSFQDTGELFFGEGSRLTVL.

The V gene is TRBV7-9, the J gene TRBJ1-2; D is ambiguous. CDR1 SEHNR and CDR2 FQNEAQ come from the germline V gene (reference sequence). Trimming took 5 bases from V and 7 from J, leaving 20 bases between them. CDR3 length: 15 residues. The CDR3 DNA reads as TGTGCCAGCAGCCCGGAAATGGGTGGGAGATTTGGCTACACCTTC. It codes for CASSPEMGGRFGYTF.